Below are 10 T cell receptor beta chains sequenced from a single sample in a study of blood T cell repertoires in COVID-19. The assay was immunoSEQ multiplex PCR, and TCRdb's table has in-frame clones only and misses some. The sample records 90,000 to 120,000 clones, around 89% being singletons. Sequencing input: peripheral blood. These receptors were obtained from a man aged 50 to 59 with active or convalescent COVID-19.

This clone is labeled medium-sized (0.01 to 0.1%). The genes are TRBV6-5 and TRBJ1-2; 9 bases fit TRBD1. The CDR3 extends over 15 amino acids. Germline V gives CDR1 MNHEY, CDR2 SVGAGI. V shed 2 bases, J shed 8 bases, and the junction held 9 bases outside the gene matches. CDR3 amino acids: CASSYQGTGIDGYTF. Written as DNA, the CDR3 is TGTGCCAGCAGTTACCAGGGGACAGGGATCGACGGCTACACCTTC.

This chain connects TRBV7-8 to TRBJ1-1; tentatively, D is TRBD1 (6 bases). The CDR3 sequence is 16 residues long. The germline CDR1 and CDR2 sequences are SGHVS and FQNEAQ. Trimming cost V 2 bases and J 0 bases, with 13 bases left between them. The CDR3 DNA reads as TGTGCCAGCAGCTTAATGAGACAGGCCCTGAACACTGAAGCTTTCTTT. Residues: CASSLMRQALNTEAFF. The variable domain in full, completed from reference TRBV7-8 and TRBJ1-1, reads GAGVSQSPRYKVAKRGQDVALRCDPISGHVSLFWYQQALGQGPEFLTYFQNEAQLDKSGLPSDRFFAERPEGSVSTLKIQRTQQEDSAVYLCASSLMRQALNTEAFFGQGTRLTVV.

The genes are TRBV3-1 (or the pseudogene TRBV3-2) and TRBJ1-6; D may be TRBD1 (5 bases). This CDR3 region has 15 residues. V was trimmed by 4 bases and J by 1 base, leaving 8 bases between them. Germline loops: CDR1 LGHDT, CDR2 YNNKEL (reference sequence). The CDR3 DNA reads TGTGCCAGCAGCCGAGACAGTTCCTATAATTCACCCCTCCACTTT. It yields the protein CASSRDSSYNSPLHF.

The CDR3 region is CASSLGLVPDTQYF. The CDR3 nucleotides read TGCGCCAGCAGCTTGGGGCTAGTCCCAGATACGCAGTATTTT. The V call is TRBV5-1, the J call TRBJ2-3; the D is unclear. CDR1 is SGHRS and CDR2 is YFSETQ in the germline V gene. The CDR3 has 14 residues. The germline V and J ends were trimmed by 0 bases and 4 bases, with 9 bases remaining between them.

This sequence joins TRBV5-1 and TRBJ2-2, with 9 bases matching TRBD1. The CDR3 covers 15 residues. The germline CDR1 and CDR2 sequences are SGHRS and YFSETQ. V gave up 3 bases and J gave up 3 bases; unmatched junction bases: 3. This chain's CDR3 is CASSSGQGDTGELFF. The DNA of the CDR3 is TGCGCCAGCAGCTCGGGACAGGGTGACACCGGGGAGCTGTTTTTT.

On this clone: Mismatch with germline at one junction end may stem from a read error. The J gene is TRBJ2-2, the V gene TRBV7-7, with D perhaps matching TRBD1 (5 bases). Germline V gene lookup returns CDR1 SSHAT and CDR2 FNYEAQ (reference sequence). This CDR3 has 14 residues. Here the CDR3 reads CASSVDRHTGELFF. The CDR3 nucleotides are TGTGCTAGCAGCGTTGACAGACACACCGGGGAGCTGTTTTTT.

V gene TRBV14 combines with J gene TRBJ2-3; D call uncertain. Germline V gives CDR1 SGHDN, CDR2 FVKESK. The V end lost 0 bases, the J end lost 0 bases, and 7 bases lay between the germline ends. The CDR3 runs 15 residues. The CDR3 nucleotides read TGTGCCAGCAGCCAAGACGGTTGGAGCACAGATACGCAGTATTTT. This sequence encodes CASSQDGWSTDTQYF.

The chain joins TRBV28 to TRBJ1-1, with 9 bases identical to TRBD1. This CDR3 has 14 amino acids. Germline V CDR1 and CDR2: MDHEN, SYDVKM. V lost 5 bases and J lost 6; bases outside the gene matches: 7. The CDR3: CASSQKQGAAEAFF. As DNA, the CDR3 is TGTGCCAGCAGTCAAAAACAGGGGGCCGCTGAAGCTTTCTTT.

This rearrangement joins TRBV5-1 to TRBJ1-1; 9 positions match TRBD1. The CDR3 runs to 16 residues. J lost 7 bases, V lost 4 bases, and 14 bases had no gene match. CDR1 and CDR2 (germline): SGHRS, YFSETQ. The CDR3 loop reads CASSPSGDRVVIEAFF. The CDR3 DNA is TGCGCCAGCAGCCCATCCGGGGACAGGGTTGTTATTGAAGCTTTCTTT.

This clone is a singleton in its sample. The genes are TRBV12-5 and TRBJ2-3, with 11 bases matching TRBD2. Trimming at V came to 5 bases and at J to 6 bases, leaving 16 bases not matched to a gene. Germline V gene sequence: CDR1 LGHNT, CDR2 FRNRAP. This CDR3 contains 18 residues. The CDR3 is CASGRESPLAGGGDTQYF. For the CDR3, the DNA is TGTGCTAGTGGTCGAGAGTCCCCCCTAGCGGGAGGAGGTGATACGCAGTATTTT.